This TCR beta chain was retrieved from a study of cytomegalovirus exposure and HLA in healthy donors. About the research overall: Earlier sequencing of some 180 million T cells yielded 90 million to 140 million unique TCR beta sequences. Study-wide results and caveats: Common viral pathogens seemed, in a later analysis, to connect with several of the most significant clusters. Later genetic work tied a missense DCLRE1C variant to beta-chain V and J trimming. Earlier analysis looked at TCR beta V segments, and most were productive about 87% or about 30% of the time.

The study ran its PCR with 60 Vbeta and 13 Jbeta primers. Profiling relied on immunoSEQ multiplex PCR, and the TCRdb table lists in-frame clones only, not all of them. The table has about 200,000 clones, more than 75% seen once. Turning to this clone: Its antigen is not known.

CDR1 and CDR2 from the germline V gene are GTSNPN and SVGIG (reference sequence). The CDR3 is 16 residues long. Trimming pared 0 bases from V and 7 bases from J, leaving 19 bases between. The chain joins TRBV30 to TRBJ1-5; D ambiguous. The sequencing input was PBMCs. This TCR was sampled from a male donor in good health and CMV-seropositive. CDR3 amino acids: CAWSVRGPNLIQPQHF. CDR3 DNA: TGTGCCTGGAGTGTCCGAGGGCCTAACCTAATCCAGCCCCAGCATTTT. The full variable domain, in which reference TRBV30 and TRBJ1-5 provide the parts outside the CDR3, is SQTIHQWPATLVQPVGSPLSLECTVEGTSNPNLYWYRQAAGRGLQLLFYSVGIGQISSEVPQNLSASRPQDRQFILSSKKLLLSDSGFYLCAWSVRGPNLIQPQHFGDGTRLSIL.